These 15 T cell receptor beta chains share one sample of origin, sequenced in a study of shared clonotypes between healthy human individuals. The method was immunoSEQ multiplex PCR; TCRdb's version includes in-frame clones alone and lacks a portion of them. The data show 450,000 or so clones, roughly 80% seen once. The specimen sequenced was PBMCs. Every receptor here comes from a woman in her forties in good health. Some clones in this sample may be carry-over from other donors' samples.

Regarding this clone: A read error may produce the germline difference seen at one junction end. The CDR3 spells CASRDLGTGELFF. Here the CDR3 DNA reads TGTGCCAGCAGGGACTTAGGCACCGGGGAGCTGTTTTTT. The V and J genes are TRBV6-4 and TRBJ2-2, with D tentatively TRBD2 (5 bases). CDR1 and CDR2 from the germline V gene are MRHNA and SNTAGT. The CDR3 runs 13 residues.

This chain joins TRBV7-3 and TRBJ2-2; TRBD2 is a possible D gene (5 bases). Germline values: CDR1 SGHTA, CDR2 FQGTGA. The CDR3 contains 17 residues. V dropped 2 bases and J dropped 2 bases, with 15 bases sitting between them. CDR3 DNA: TGTGCCAGCAGCTTAGAAAGCGGTGCGTTAAACACCGGGGAGCTGTTTTTT. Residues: CASSLESGALNTGELFF.

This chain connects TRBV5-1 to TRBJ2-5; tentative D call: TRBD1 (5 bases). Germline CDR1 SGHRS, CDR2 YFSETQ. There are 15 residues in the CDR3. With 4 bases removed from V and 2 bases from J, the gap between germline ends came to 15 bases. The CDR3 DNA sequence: TGCGCCAGCAGCCCGGGCGCAGGGAAGCAAGAGACCCAGTACTTC. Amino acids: CASSPGAGKQETQYF.

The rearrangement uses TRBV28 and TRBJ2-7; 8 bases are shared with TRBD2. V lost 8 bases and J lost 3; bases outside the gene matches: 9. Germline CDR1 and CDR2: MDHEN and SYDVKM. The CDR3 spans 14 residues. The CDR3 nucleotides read TGTGCCAGCGAGCCCAGCGGGAGCAGCTACGAGCAGTACTTC. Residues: CASEPSGSSYEQYF.

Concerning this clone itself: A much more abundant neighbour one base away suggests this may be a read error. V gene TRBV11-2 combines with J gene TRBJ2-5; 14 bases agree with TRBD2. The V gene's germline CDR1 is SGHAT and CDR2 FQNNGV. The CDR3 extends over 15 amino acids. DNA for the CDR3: TGTGCCGGCAGTATCGCGGGACTAGCGGGAGACACCCAGTACTTC. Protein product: CAGSIAGLAGDTQYF. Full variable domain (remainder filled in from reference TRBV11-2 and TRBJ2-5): EAGVAQSPRYKIIEKRQSVAFWCNPISGHATLYWYQQILGQGPKLLIQFQNNGVVDDSQLPKDRFSAERLKGVDSTLKIQPAKLEDSAVYLCAGSIAGLAGDTQYFGPGTRLLVL.

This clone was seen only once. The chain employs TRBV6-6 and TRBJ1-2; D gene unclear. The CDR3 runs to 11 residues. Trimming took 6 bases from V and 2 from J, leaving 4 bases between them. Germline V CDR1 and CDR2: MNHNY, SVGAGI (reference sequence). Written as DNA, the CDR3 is TGTGCCAGCAGAGGGAACTATGGCTACACCTTC. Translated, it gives CASRGNYGYTF.

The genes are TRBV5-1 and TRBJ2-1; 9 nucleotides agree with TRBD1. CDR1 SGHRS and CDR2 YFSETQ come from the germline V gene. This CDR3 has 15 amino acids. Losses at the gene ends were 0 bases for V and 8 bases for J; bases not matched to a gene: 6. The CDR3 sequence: CASSLVPQGADEQFF. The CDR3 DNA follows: TGCGCCAGCAGCTTGGTGCCACAGGGGGCGGATGAGCAGTTCTTC.

The CDR3 DNA sequence: TGCGCCAGCAGCCCACACACCGGAGAGACCCAGTACTTC. This translates into CASSPHTGETQYF. V gene TRBV4-3 combines with J gene TRBJ2-5; D unclear. Looked up from germline, CDR1 is LGHNA and CDR2 is YSLEER. V lost 4 bases and J 4 bases, leaving 10 bases between the germline ends. This CDR3 is built from 13 residues.

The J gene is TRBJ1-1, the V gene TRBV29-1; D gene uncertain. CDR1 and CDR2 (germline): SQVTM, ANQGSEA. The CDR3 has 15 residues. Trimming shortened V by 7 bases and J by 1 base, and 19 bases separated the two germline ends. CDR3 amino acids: CSGLDHASPNTEAFF. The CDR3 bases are TGCAGCGGACTAGATCATGCCTCCCCGAACACTGAAGCTTTCTTT.

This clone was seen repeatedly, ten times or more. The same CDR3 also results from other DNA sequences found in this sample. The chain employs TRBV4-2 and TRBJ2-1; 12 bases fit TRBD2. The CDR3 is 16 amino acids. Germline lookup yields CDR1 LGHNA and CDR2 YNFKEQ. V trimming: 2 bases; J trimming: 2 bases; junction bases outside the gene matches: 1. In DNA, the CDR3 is TGTGCCAGCAGCCAACTAGCGGGAGGGACCTACAATGAGCAGTTCTTC. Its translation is CASSQLAGGTYNEQFF.

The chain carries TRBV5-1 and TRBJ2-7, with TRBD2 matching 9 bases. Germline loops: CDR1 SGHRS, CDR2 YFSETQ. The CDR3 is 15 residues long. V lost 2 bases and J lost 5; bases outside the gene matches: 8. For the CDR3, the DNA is TGCGCCAGCAGCTTCCGGCGGGAGGGCCTCAACGAGCAGTACTTC. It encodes CASSFRREGLNEQYF.

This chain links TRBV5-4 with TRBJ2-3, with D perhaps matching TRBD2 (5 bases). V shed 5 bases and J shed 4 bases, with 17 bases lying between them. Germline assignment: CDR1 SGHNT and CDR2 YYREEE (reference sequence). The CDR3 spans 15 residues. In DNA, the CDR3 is TGTGCCAGCAGGGCAGCGGACTCGGTGGCAGATACGCAGTATTTT. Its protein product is CASRAADSVADTQYF. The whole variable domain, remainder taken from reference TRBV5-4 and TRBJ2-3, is ETGVTQSPTHLIKTRGQQVTLRCSSQSGHNTVSWYQQALGQGPQFIFQYYREEENGRGNFPPRFSGLQFPNYSSELNVNALELDDSALYLCASRAADSVADTQYFGPGTRLTVL.

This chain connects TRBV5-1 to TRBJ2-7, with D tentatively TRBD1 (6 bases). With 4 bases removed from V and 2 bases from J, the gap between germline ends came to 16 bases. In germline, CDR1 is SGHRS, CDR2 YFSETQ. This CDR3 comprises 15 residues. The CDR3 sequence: CASSETPTGTYEQYF. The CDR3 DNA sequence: TGCGCCAGCAGCGAAACCCCTACAGGGACCTACGAGCAGTACTTC.

The CDR3 coding sequence is TGTGCCAGCAGCGTTGGGACGTTGGGCTACGAGCAGTACTTC. Translated, it gives CASSVGTLGYEQYF. The chain joins TRBV9 to TRBJ2-7; TRBD1 or TRBD2 may be the D gene (5 bases each). Germline CDR1 is SGDLS and CDR2 is YYNGEE. The CDR3 totals 14 residues. The V end was cut by 2 bases, the J end by 3 bases, with 12 bases between. The variable domain in full, completed from reference TRBV9 and TRBJ2-7, reads DSGVTQTPKHLITATGQRVTLRCSPRSGDLSVYWYQQSLDQGLQFLIQYYNGEERAKGNILERFSAQQFPDLHSELNLSSLELGDSALYFCASSVGTLGYEQYFGPGTRLTVT.

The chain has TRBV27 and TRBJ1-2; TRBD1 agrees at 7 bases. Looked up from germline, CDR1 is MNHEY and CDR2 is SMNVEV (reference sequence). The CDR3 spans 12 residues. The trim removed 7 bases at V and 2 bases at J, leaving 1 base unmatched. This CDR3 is CASKTGNYGYTF. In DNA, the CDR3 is TGTGCCAGCAAGACAGGGAACTATGGCTACACCTTC.